The clone carrying this T cell receptor (beta chain) has a handful of counts. What it recognizes is unknown. MiXCR, run by TCRdb on the RACE reads, gives a single entry per CDR3 protein. The top ten clones hold roughly 2.2% of a sample with 85,000 to 95,000 distinct CDR3 sequences, 9.5% to 11% of them seen once. This sample is part of a study of human T cells and chemical hapten exposure. At the level of the study: The patch tests put 0.01% DPC on the skin of the upper back and were read 6 days later.

General observations from the study: Donor immune responses may differ from healthy people's, since all donors had alopecia.

Specified time point: patch test 2, 6 weeks after DPC sensitization. Sample treatment: therapeutic diphenylcyclopropenone sensitization with weekly scalp DPC. Prior to each patch test being applied, blood was drawn. The length of the CDR3 is 13 residues. Trimming removed 0 bases from V and 8 bases from J, with 9 bases in between. The germline V gene has CDR1 SGDLS and CDR2 YYNGEE. The source was whole blood, collected in connection with sensitization to the hapten diphenylcyclopropenone (DPC). The chain is built from TRBV9 and TRBJ2-1; D is uncertain. The clonotype was recovered from a man between 40 and 49 years old with alopecia areata. Some clones in this sample may be carry-over from other donors' samples. DNA of the CDR3: TGTGCCAGCAGCGTAGGGGTTCCCGATGAGCAGTTCTTC. Residues: CASSVGVPDEQFF.